Shown below are 17 T cell receptor beta chains from a single sample sequenced in a study of shared clonotypes between healthy human individuals. Measured with immunoSEQ multiplex PCR; TCRdb has only the in-frame clones, and not every one. This sample has millions of clones; 90% to 95% occur once, and the top ten carry more than 0.1%. The sample consisted of naive CD4+ T cells sorted from blood. Documented subset: CD45RA+ positively selected. The origin of the receptors is a man aged 18 to 30 in good health.

V is TRBV7-9 and J is TRBJ1-1; perhaps TRBD1 as D (6 bases). The CDR3 totals 14 residues. Germline loops: CDR1 SEHNR, CDR2 FQNEAQ (reference sequence). The V end was cut by 6 bases, the J end by 1 base, with 12 bases between. CDR3 bases: TGTGCCAGCAGTTACCTACAGGGGAACACTGAAGCTTTCTTT. Protein: CASSYLQGNTEAFF.

This sequence joins TRBV4-1 and TRBJ1-1, with TRBD1 as a possible D gene (5 bases). V was pared by 0 bases and J by 6 bases, with 23 bases between. The CDR3 runs to 18 residues. Germline V gives CDR1 MGHRA, CDR2 YSYEKL. The CDR3 region is CASSQEGVGVVRAAEAFF. The CDR3 DNA reads as TGCGCCAGCAGCCAAGAGGGGGTAGGTGTTGTCAGGGCCGCTGAAGCTTTCTTT.

The CDR3 DNA sequence: TGTGCCAGCAGCGTAGCAGGGGTCCATGAGCAGTTCTTC. It is translated as CASSVAGVHEQFF. The V and J genes are TRBV9 and TRBJ2-1; D perhaps matches TRBD1 (6 bases). The germline V gene encodes CDR1 SGDLS and CDR2 YYNGEE. V was trimmed by 0 bases and J by 8 bases, leaving 9 bases between them. The CDR3 spans 13 residues.

J is TRBJ2-5 and V is TRBV6-5; D is unclear. The length of the CDR3 is 14 residues. CDR1 MNHEY and CDR2 SVGAGI come from the germline V gene. The V end lost 5 bases, the J end lost 1 base, and 11 bases lay between the germline ends. In nucleotides, the CDR3 is TGTGCCAGCAGTCAGATAGCAGGCCAAGAGACCCAGTACTTC. The encoded protein is CASSQIAGQETQYF.

J is TRBJ1-5 and V is TRBV10-3; a weak D match, TRBD1 (6 bases). Germline CDR1 is ENHRY and CDR2 is SYGVKD. There are 15 residues in the CDR3. Deletions cut 6 bases from V and 1 base from J, with 13 bases between. CDR3 amino acids: CAIRDGQGSNQPQHF. DNA for the CDR3: TGTGCCATCAGGGACGGGCAGGGGAGCAATCAGCCCCAGCATTTT.

The rearrangement uses TRBV7-9 and TRBJ1-2; a possible D gene is TRBD1 (5 bases). There are 13 residues in the CDR3. V was pared by 5 bases and J by 8 bases, with 15 bases between. CDR1 and CDR2 (germline): SEHNR, FQNEAQ (reference sequence). The CDR3: CASSADSSGGYTF. CDR3 nucleotides: TGTGCCAGCAGCGCAGACAGCTCGGGGGGCTACACCTTC.

DNA for the CDR3: TGCGCCAGCAGCTTGGGGGAGATCTACCAAGAGACCCAGTACTTC. It translates to CASSLGEIYQETQYF. This chain uses TRBV5-1 with TRBJ2-5; D might be TRBD2 (5 bases). This CDR3 comprises 15 residues. V was cut by 0 bases and J by 0 bases, with 9 bases left in between. Germline V CDR1 and CDR2: SGHRS, YFSETQ.

This clone has only one observation. The chain carries TRBV4-3 and TRBJ1-4; the D is unclear. V was trimmed by 0 bases and J by 8 bases, leaving 7 bases between them. Germline CDR1 LGHNA, CDR2 YSLEER. The CDR3 has 13 residues. CDR3: CASSQEQREKLFF. CDR3 nucleotide sequence: TGCGCCAGCAGCCAAGAACAAAGGGAAAAACTGTTTTTT.

The CDR3 nucleotides are TGTGCCAGCAGCTTGGCTCTGGACCAAGAGACCCAGTACTTC. Translation gives CASSLALDQETQYF. This chain links TRBV5-4 with TRBJ2-5; D not certain. The CDR3 extends over 14 amino acids. Germline-derived CDR1 and CDR2 are SGHNT and YYREEE (reference sequence). Trimming took off 0 bases at V and 0 bases at J, with 6 bases between the two ends.

The chain employs TRBV12-5 and TRBJ2-5, with D possibly TRBD2 on 5 matching bases. The V and J ends lost 2 bases and 3 bases respectively, with 10 bases between them. Germline V lookup: CDR1 LGHNT, CDR2 FRNRAP. The CDR3 has 14 amino acids. CDR3 residues: CASGLNGGKETQYF. CDR3 DNA: TGTGCTAGTGGTTTGAACGGAGGAAAAGAGACCCAGTACTTC.

V is TRBV10-2 and J is TRBJ1-1; no clear D. V was trimmed by 7 bases and J by 4 bases, leaving 10 bases between them. Germline values: CDR1 WSHSY, CDR2 SAAADI. This CDR3 region has 12 residues. CDR3 coding DNA: TGCGCCAGCAACGGAGGTTTCACTGAAGCTTTCTTT. Its protein is CASNGGFTEAFF.

This clone was picked up one time. The CDR3 bases are TGTGCCTGGAGTAGGCGGGCCCCCTACGAGCAGTACTTC. It translates to CAWSRRAPYEQYF. This chain links TRBV30 with TRBJ2-7, with D perhaps TRBD2 (5 bases). Trimming pared 2 bases from V and 2 bases from J, leaving 10 bases between. The V gene's germline CDR1 is GTSNPN and CDR2 SVGIG (reference sequence). The CDR3 runs to 13 residues.

The CDR3 nucleotides read TGTGCCTGGAGTGTAGGCGGAGTCACCTTCGAGCAGTACTTC. Translation gives CAWSVGGVTFEQYF. The chain joins TRBV30 to TRBJ2-7; D unclear. In germline, CDR1 is GTSNPN, CDR2 SVGIG (reference sequence). Deletions cut 0 bases from V and 6 bases from J, with 15 bases between. This CDR3 spans 14 amino acids.

The V and J genes are TRBV25-1 and TRBJ2-1; D not resolved. This CDR3 is 13 amino acids long. Germline V lookup: CDR1 MGHDK, CDR2 SYGVNS. V was clipped by 5 bases and J by 7 bases, with 12 bases between them. The CDR3 DNA is TGTGCCAGCAGTCCCTGGCTATCAAATGAGCAGTTCTTC. Protein sequence: CASSPWLSNEQFF.

The chain is built from TRBV18 and TRBJ1-2; D remains unclear. The CDR3 consists of 13 residues. CDR1 and CDR2 from the germline V gene are KGHSH and LQKENI. V was trimmed by 6 bases and J by 6 bases, leaving 14 bases between them. CDR3 amino acids: CASSPSAANGYTF. CDR3 DNA sequence: TGTGCCAGCTCTCCTTCGGCAGCTAATGGCTACACCTTC.

V gene TRBV5-6 combines with J gene TRBJ1-2; the D gene is possibly TRBD1 (5 bases). Germline V lookup: CDR1 SGHDT, CDR2 YYEEEE. Trimming pared 3 bases from V and 1 base from J, leaving 13 bases between. This CDR3 is 15 amino acids long. The CDR3 DNA follows: TGTGCCAGCAGCTCCCCAGGGTTGGGTAACTATGGCTACACCTTC. Translated: CASSSPGLGNYGYTF.

This chain joins TRBV6-6 and TRBJ2-5; D not resolved. Trimming took off 10 bases at V and 2 bases at J, with 20 bases between the two ends. The germline V gene encodes CDR1 MNHNY and CDR2 SVGAGI (reference sequence). The CDR3 is 15 residues long. CDR3 in DNA: TGTGCCACCTTTCGGCGGCCCTATGGTCAAGAGACCCAGTACTTC. Amino acid sequence: CATFRRPYGQETQYF.